The 18 T cell receptor beta chains below all came from one sample that was sequenced in a study of T cell clonality in common variable immunodeficiency. TCRdb keeps only in-frame clones here, not all; method: immunoSEQ multiplex PCR. The counts give around 50,000 clones, none of them seen only once; about 5.7% is held by the top ten. The sample comprised peripheral blood mononuclear cells. The receptors originated from a person aged 18 to 75 in good health.

This clone was observed at least ten times. The read falls 3 residues short of the CDR3 end, and the missing part is taken from the germline J gene. The chain is built from TRBV7-3 and TRBJ2-1; 7 nucleotides match TRBD1. From germline, CDR1 is SGHTA and CDR2 FQGTGA. Trimming cost V 6 bases and J 0 bases; bases outside gene matches: 5. CDR3 length equals 15 residues. The CDR3 is CASRMTGSSYNEQFF. The CDR3 bases that were read are TGTGCCAGCAGAATGACAGGGAGCTCCTACAATGAG.

This clone has a count of ten or more. Read data end 3 residues before the CDR3 end; the end is taken from the germline J gene. The chain has TRBV11-2 and TRBJ2-3; 11 bases align to TRBD2. The length of the CDR3 is 15 residues. In germline, CDR1 is SGHAT, CDR2 FQNNGV. The V segment lost 1 base and the J segment 6 bases; nucleotides outside the gene matches: 3. CDR3 amino acids: CASSLGSSGRDTQYF. The CDR3 bases that were read are TGTGCCAGCAGCTTAGGGTCTAGCGGGAGGGATACG.

This clone was counted at least ten times. Coverage ceases 3 residues before the CDR3 finishes, and the germline J gene fills in the end. The chain combines TRBV20-1 with TRBJ1-2; 12 positions match TRBD1. CDR1 and CDR2 (germline): DFQATT, SNEGSKA (reference sequence). V shed 0 bases and J 7 bases; nucleotides not matched to a gene: 6. The CDR3 is 15 amino acids. The sequenced CDR3 bases are TGCAGTGCTAGAGATACGGGACAGGGGGCGGCTGGC. Encoded protein: CSARDTGQGAAG. The full CDR3 reads CSARDTGQGAAGYTF.

On this clone itself: With the read ending 3 residues before the CDR3 end, the germline J gene is used to fill in that end. The gene calls are TRBV5-1 and TRBJ2-2, with 8 bases lining up with TRBD1. The CDR3 covers 20 residues. Germline CDR1 reads SGHRS; CDR2 reads YFSETQ. CDR3 DNA (partial): TGCGCCAGCAGCTTGGAAGTGAGACAGGGGTTTTACTCTGGGGCCAACGTG. This codes for CASSLEVRQGFYSGANV. The entire CDR3 protein is CASSLEVRQGFYSGANVLFF.

Points on this clone: Sequence at one end of the junction differs from germline and may be a read error. The read falls 3 residues short of the CDR3 end, and the missing part is taken from the germline J gene. The genes are TRBV7-3 and TRBJ2-2; D is perhaps TRBD2 (5 bases). Germline CDR1 reads SGHTA; CDR2 reads FQGTGA. The CDR3 spans 15 residues. The CDR3: CAGSPGAGGTGELFF. The CDR3 bases that were read are TGTGCCGGCAGCCCCGGTGCAGGAGGCACCGGGGAG.

This clone was seen at least ten times. The read finishes 3 residues shy of the CDR3 end, and the germline J gene is used to complete it. The chain joins TRBV29-1 to TRBJ2-5, with a weak D call TRBD2 (5 bases). This CDR3 contains 12 residues. Trimming removed 4 bases from V and 3 bases from J, with 9 bases in between. CDR1 SQVTM and CDR2 ANQGSEA come from the germline V gene. The sequenced part of the CDR3 DNA is TGCAGCGTTGTCGGGGATGAAGAGACC. It yields the protein CSVVGDEET. The CDR3 reads in full as CSVVGDEETQYF.

This clone was seen many times. The CDR3 sequence is CASQGAGNTIYF. The sequenced part of the CDR3 DNA is TGTGCCAGTCAGGGTGCAGGAAACACC. The chain is built from TRBV19 and TRBJ1-3; TRBD1 might be the D (5 bases). The read ends 3 residues early relative to the CDR3; the germline J gene fills the gap. The V gene's germline CDR1 is LNHDA and CDR2 SQIVND (reference sequence). V gave up 8 bases and J gave up 4 bases, with 9 bases separating them. The CDR3 has 12 residues.

At least ten counts were recorded for this clone. Sequencing ends 3 residues short of the CDR3 end; the germline J gene provides the rest. V is TRBV20-1 and J is TRBJ1-1; D uncertain. The V gene's germline CDR1 is DFQATT and CDR2 SNEGSKA (reference sequence). There are 13 residues in the CDR3. Trimming pared 5 bases from V and 0 bases from J, leaving 10 bases between. The CDR3 bases that were read are TGCAGTGCTTTTAACGAGGTGAACACTGAA. Encoded protein: CSAFNEVNTE. The whole CDR3 sequence is CSAFNEVNTEAFF.

This clone was seen many times. The read is 3 residues too short to cover the CDR3 end, so that end is filled in from the germline J gene. The chain employs TRBV5-4 and TRBJ2-5; D is undetermined. V was cut by 0 bases and J by 5 bases, with 8 bases left in between. CDR3 length: 13 residues. Germline V gene sequence: CDR1 SGHNT, CDR2 YYREEE (reference sequence). CDR3 sequence reads: CASSLGAPETQYF. The DNA read from the CDR3 is TGTGCCAGCAGCTTGGGGGCGCCTGAGACC.

This clone has a count of ten or more. The observed sequence ends 3 residues before the CDR3 terminus, with the missing tail filled in from the germline J gene. The V call is TRBV19, the J call TRBJ2-2; D uncertain. The CDR3 is 13 amino acids. From germline, CDR1 is LNHDA and CDR2 SQIVND (reference sequence). V lost 0 bases to trimming and J lost 5 bases, with 4 bases between them. The DNA read from the CDR3 is TGTGCCAGTAGTATAGACCCGACCGGGGAG. It is translated as CASSIDPTGE. The CDR3 in full is CASSIDPTGELFF.

This clone was counted many times. The sequence runs out 3 residues before the end of the CDR3; the remainder is reconstructed from the germline J gene. V usage is TRBV6-2 or TRBV6-3 and J usage is TRBJ2-1; the match to TRBD1 covers 9 bases. Germline assignment: CDR1 MNHEY and CDR2 SVGEGT. The CDR3 has 15 residues. J gave up 8 bases and V 8 bases, and 13 bases lay outside the gene matches. The part of the CDR3 DNA that was read is TGTGCCAGCGAGGATCCGGGACAGGGACGGTATGAG. Encoded protein: CASEDPGQGRYE. The whole CDR3 protein is CASEDPGQGRYEQFF.

In this sample, this clone turned up many times. The DNA ends 3 residues before the CDR3 does, and the rest of the CDR3 is filled in from the germline J gene. The chain uses TRBV2 and TRBJ1-1; no reliable D call. The CDR3 runs 12 residues. Germline CDR1 and CDR2: SNHLY and FYNNEI. CDR3 loop: CASSDGLEVAFF. The sequenced part of the CDR3 DNA is TGTGCCAGCAGCGACGGGTTGGAGGTT.

This clone occurred many times. The missing CDR3 end, 3 residues past where the read stops, is filled in from the germline J gene. The chain employs TRBV2 and TRBJ2-2, with 11 bases matching TRBD2. The V gene's germline CDR1 is SNHLY and CDR2 FYNNEI. The CDR3 covers 15 residues. Trimming removed 7 bases from V and 7 bases from J; junction bases left unmatched: 8. The part of the CDR3 DNA that was read is TGTGCCAGCACCCCCCTAGCGGGAGGAGTCGGGGAG. The encoded protein is CASTPLAGGVGE. The full CDR3 protein is CASTPLAGGVGELFF.

This clone was counted many times. The read finishes 3 residues shy of the CDR3 end, and the germline J gene is used to complete it. The chain employs TRBV19 and TRBJ1-5, with D maybe TRBD1 (6 bases). Trimming stripped 8 bases from V and 5 bases from J, with 13 bases between. The CDR3 extends over 13 amino acids. The germline CDR1 and CDR2 sequences are LNHDA and SQIVND (reference sequence). The CDR3 here is CASVSRGDQPQHF. CDR3 DNA (partial): TGTGCCAGTGTATCCAGGGGAGATCAGCCC.

In its sample, this clone was seen many times. The CDR3 end falls 3 residues outside the read, so it is completed with the germline J gene. This rearrangement joins TRBV5-1 to TRBJ2-7; D remains unclear. This CDR3 has 14 residues. Between the trimmed V and J ends, which lost 2 bases and 2 bases, there was a span of 11 bases. The germline V gene encodes CDR1 SGHRS and CDR2 YFSETQ. The CDR3 sequence is CASSFSQVTYEQYF. The covered CDR3 bases are TGCGCCAGCAGCTTTAGTCAGGTCACCTACGAG.

This clone was picked up many times. The CDR3 is cut off 3 residues early in the read; its end comes from the germline J gene. The rearrangement uses TRBV2 and TRBJ2-7; TRBD2 matches 10 bases. J was trimmed by 1 base and V by 3 bases; bases with no gene match: 9. CDR3 size: 17 residues. Germline CDR1 SNHLY, CDR2 FYNNEI. CDR3 loop: CASSDPPLAGSSYEQYF. Incomplete CDR3 DNA: TGTGCCAGCAGTGACCCTCCACTAGCGGGAAGTTCCTACGAG.

This clone was found many times. Read sequence stops 3 residues before the CDR3 end, and the germline J gene provides the missing end. This chain connects TRBV5-4 to TRBJ1-1, with TRBD1 as a possible D gene (6 bases). The CDR3 loop spans 16 amino acids. The germline V and J ends were trimmed by 0 bases and 1 base, with 13 bases remaining between them. Germline V gene data show CDR1 as SGHNT and CDR2 as YYREEE (reference sequence). CDR3 bases read: TGTGCCAGCAGCTTGGACCACAGGGACCCGAACACTGAA. Its protein is CASSLDHRDPNTE. The whole CDR3 protein reads CASSLDHRDPNTEAFF.

This clone has a count of ten or more. Partial CDR3 DNA: TGTGCCACCAGCAGGGAGGACGGGGATCCCTACAATGAG. This encodes CATSREDGDPYNE. The complete CDR3 sequence is CATSREDGDPYNEQFF. The V gene is TRBV15, the J gene TRBJ2-1, with D perhaps matching TRBD2 (5 bases). The CDR3 goes on 3 residues after the read ends, and that part is filled in from the germline J gene. The germline V gene has CDR1 LNHNV and CDR2 YYDKDF (reference sequence). This CDR3 region has 16 residues. The V end lost 3 bases, the J end lost 2 bases, and 14 bases lay between the germline ends.